This T cell receptor (beta chain) was captured by sequencing in a study of T-cell reconstitution after alpha-beta-depleted transplantation in children. This clonotype was recorded many times. Preparation of the TCRbeta library was carried out with unique molecular identifiers. TCRdb itself ran the PCR reads through MiXCR, one entry per CDR3 protein. This table has around 300,000 distinct CDR3 sequences, over 9.5% appearing once. The CDR3 length is 13 residues. CDR1 and CDR2 from the germline V gene are KGHDR and SFDVKD. V dropped 8 bases and J dropped 9; count of bases not matched to a gene: 5. The clonotype comes from a boy under two years old with acute myeloid leukemia, due to receive a stem cell transplant. The V and J genes are TRBV24-1 and TRBJ2-1; 11 bases are shared with TRBD2. Material: PBMCs, obtained before TCRalphabeta/CD19-depleted stem cell transplant. CDR3 nucleotide sequence: TGTGCCACCAATAGCGGGGGGGCAGGTGAGCAGTTCTTC. This translates into CATNSGGAGEQFF.